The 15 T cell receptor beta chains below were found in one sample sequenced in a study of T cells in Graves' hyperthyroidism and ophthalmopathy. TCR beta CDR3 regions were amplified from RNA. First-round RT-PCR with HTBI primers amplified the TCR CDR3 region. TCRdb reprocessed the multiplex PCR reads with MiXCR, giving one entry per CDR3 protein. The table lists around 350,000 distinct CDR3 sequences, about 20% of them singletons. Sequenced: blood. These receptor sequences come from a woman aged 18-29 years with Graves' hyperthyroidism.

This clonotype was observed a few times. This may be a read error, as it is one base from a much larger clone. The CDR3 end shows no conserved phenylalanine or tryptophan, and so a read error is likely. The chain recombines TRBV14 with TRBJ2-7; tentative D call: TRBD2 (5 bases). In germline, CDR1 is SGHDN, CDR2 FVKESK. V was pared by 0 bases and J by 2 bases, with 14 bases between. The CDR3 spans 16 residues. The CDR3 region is CASSQDGGRFPYEQYY. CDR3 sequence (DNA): TGTGCCAGCAGCCAAGATGGCGGGCGGTTTCCCTACGAGCAGTACTAC.

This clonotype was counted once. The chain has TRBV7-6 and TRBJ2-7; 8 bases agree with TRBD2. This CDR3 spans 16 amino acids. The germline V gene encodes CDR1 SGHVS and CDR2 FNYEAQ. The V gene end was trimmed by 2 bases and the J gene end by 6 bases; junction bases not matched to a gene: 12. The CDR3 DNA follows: TGTGCCAGCAGCTTACAACCCCCCAGCGGGAGTCCCGAGCAGTACTTC. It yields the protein CASSLQPPSGSPEQYF.

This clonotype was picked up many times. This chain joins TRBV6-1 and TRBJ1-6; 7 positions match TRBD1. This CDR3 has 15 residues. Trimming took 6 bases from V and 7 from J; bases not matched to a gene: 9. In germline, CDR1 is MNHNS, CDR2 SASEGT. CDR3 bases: TGTGCCAGCAGATCCATCGGGACAGAGAATTCACCCCTCCACTTT. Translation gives CASRSIGTENSPLHF.

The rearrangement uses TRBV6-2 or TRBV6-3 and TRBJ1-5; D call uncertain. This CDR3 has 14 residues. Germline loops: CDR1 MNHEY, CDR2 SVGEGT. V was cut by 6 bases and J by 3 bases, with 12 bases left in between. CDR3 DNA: TGTGCCAGCAGACGGCCAACCGACAATCAGCCCCAGCATTTT. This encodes CASRRPTDNQPQHF.

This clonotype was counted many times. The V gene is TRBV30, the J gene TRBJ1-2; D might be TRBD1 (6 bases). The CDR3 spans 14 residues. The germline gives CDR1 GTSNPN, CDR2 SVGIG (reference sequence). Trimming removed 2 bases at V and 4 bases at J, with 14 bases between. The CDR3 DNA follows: TGTGCCTGGAGTCCCAGGGGATCCCTCTATGGCTACACCTTC. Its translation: CAWSPRGSLYGYTF.

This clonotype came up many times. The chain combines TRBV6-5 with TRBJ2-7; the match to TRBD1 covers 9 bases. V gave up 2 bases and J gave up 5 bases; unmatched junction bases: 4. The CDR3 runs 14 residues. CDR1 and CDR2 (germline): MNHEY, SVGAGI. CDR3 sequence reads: CASSYTDRGNEQYF. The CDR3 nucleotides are TGTGCCAGCAGTTACACGGACAGGGGAAACGAGCAGTACTTC.

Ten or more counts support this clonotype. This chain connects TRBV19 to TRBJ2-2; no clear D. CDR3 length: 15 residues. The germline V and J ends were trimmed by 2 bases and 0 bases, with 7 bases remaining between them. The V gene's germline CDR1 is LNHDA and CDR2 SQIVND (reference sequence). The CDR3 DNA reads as TGTGCCAGTAGTATAATCGATACGAACACCGGGGAGCTGTTTTTT. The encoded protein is CASSIIDTNTGELFF.

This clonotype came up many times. The CDR3 here is CAWSVLGGGSPLHF. The CDR3 coding sequence is TGTGCCTGGAGTGTATTGGGGGGGGGATCACCCCTCCACTTT. The chain links TRBV30 to TRBJ1-6; a weak D match, TRBD1 (5 bases). Per germline, CDR1 GTSNPN and CDR2 SVGIG (reference sequence). This CDR3 comprises 14 residues. V was trimmed by 0 bases and J by 10 bases, leaving 13 bases between them.

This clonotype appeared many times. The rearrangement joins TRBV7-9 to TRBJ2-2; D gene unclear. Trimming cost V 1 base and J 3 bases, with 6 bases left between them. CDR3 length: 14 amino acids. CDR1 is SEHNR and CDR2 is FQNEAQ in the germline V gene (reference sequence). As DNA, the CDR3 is TGTGCCAGCAGCTTAGTCTTGGACACCGGGGAGCTGTTTTTT. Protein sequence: CASSLVLDTGELFF.

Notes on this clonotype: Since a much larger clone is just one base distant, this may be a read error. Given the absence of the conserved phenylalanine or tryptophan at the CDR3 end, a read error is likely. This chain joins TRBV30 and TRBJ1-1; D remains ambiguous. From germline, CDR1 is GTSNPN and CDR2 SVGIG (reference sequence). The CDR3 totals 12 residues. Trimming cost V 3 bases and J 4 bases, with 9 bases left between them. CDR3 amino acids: CAWSVFGTEAFV. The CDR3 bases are TGTGCCTGGAGCGTTTTTGGCACTGAAGCTTTCGTT.

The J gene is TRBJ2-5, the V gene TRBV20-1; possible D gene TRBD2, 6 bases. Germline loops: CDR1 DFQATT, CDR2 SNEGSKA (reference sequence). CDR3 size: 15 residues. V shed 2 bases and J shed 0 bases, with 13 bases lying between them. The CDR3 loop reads CSARRRGGNQETQYF. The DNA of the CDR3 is TGCAGTGCTAGACGACGGGGCGGGAACCAAGAGACCCAGTACTTC.

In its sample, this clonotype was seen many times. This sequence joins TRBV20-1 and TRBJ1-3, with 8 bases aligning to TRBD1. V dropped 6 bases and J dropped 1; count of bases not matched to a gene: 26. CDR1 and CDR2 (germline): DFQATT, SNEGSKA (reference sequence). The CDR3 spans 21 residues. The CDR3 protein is CSATRGDRGGVGTLSGNTIYF. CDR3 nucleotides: TGCAGTGCAACGAGGGGTGACAGGGGAGGAGTGGGAACTCTGTCTGGAAACACCATATATTTT.

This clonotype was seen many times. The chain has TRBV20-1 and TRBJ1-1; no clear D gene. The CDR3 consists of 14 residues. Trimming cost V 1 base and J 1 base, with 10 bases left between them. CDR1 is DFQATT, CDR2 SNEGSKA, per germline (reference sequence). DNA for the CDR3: TGCAGTGCTAGAGGGGTCCCGGGGAACACTGAAGCTTTCTTT. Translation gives CSARGVPGNTEAFF.

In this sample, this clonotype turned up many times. Here the CDR3 reads CASSLTTGELFF. The CDR3 nucleotides read TGTGCCAGCAGCCTCACCACCGGGGAGCTGTTTTTT. This chain joins TRBV12-3 or TRBV12-4 and TRBJ2-2; D uncertain. With 6 bases removed from V and 4 bases from J, the gap between germline ends came to 6 bases. The CDR3 covers 12 residues.

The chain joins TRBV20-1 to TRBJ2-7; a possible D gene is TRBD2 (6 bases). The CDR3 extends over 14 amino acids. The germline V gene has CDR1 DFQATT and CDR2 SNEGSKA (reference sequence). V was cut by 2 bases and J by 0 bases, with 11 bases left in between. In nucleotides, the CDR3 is TGCAGTGCTAGAAGGGTCGGGAGCTCCTACGAGCAGTACTTC. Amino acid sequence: CSARRVGSSYEQYF.